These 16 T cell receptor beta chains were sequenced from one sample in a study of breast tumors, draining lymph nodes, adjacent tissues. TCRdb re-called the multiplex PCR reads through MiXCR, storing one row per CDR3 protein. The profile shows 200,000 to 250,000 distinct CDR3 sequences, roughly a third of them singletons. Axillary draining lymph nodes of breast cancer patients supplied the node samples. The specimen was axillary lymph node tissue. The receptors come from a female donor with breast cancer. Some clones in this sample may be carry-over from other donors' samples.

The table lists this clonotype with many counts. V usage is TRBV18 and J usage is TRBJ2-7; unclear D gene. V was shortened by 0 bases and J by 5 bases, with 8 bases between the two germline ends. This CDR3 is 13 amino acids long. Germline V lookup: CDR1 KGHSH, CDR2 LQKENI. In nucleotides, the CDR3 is TGTGCCAGCTCACCACCCAACCTTAACGAGCAGTACTTC. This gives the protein CASSPPNLNEQYF.

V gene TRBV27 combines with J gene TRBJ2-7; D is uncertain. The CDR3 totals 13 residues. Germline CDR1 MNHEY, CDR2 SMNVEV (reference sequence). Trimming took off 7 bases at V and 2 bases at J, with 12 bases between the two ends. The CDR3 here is CASKNRAAYEQYF. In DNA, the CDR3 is TGTGCCAGCAAAAACCGGGCAGCCTACGAGCAGTACTTC.

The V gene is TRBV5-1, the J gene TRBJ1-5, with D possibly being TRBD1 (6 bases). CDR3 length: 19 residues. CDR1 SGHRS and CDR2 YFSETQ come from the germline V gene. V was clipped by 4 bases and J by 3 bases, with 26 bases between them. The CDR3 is CASSPGTRNTGDTNQPQHF. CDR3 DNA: TGCGCCAGCAGCCCCGGGACAAGGAACACCGGGGATACCAATCAGCCCCAGCATTTT.

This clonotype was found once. This chain's CDR3 is CASSPPGGARRTTNEKLFF. The CDR3 nucleotides read TGTGCCAGCAGCCCCCCTGGTGGAGCCAGACGAACAACTAATGAAAAACTGTTTTTT. V and J are TRBV7-2 and TRBJ1-4; unclear D gene. This CDR3 spans 19 amino acids. Deletions cut 5 bases from V and 0 bases from J, with 22 bases between. Germline V gives CDR1 SGHTA, CDR2 FQGNSA.

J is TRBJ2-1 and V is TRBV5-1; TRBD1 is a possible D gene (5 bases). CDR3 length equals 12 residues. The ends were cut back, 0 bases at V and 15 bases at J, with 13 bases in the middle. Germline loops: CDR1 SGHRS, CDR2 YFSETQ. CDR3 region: CASSLVKQGRFF. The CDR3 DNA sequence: TGCGCCAGCAGCTTGGTAAAGCAGGGCCGGTTCTTC.

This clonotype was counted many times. This chain's CDR3 is CATSGQMNTEAFF. The DNA for the CDR3 is TGTGCCACCAGTGGACAGATGAACACTGAAGCTTTCTTT. V and J are TRBV24-1 and TRBJ1-1; D might be TRBD1 (5 bases). CDR1 and CDR2 (germline): KGHDR, SFDVKD. Trimming pared 5 bases from V and 0 bases from J, leaving 6 bases between. This CDR3 has 13 amino acids.

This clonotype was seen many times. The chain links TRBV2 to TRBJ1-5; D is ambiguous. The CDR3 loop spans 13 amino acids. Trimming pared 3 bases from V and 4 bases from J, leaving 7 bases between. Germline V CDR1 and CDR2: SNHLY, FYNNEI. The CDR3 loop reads CASSDRMNQPQHF. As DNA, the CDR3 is TGTGCCAGCAGTGATAGGATGAATCAGCCCCAGCATTTT.

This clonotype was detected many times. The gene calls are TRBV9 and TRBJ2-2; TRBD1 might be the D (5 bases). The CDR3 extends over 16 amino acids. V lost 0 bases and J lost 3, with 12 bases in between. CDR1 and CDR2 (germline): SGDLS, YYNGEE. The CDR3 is CASSVEVGPDTGELFF. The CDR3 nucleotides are TGTGCCAGCAGCGTAGAAGTGGGGCCTGACACCGGGGAGCTGTTTTTT.

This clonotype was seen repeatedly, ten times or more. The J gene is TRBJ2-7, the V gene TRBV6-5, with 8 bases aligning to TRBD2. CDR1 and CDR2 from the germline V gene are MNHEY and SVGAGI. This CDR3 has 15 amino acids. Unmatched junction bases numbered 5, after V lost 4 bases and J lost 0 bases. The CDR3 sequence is CASSFASGHSYEQYF. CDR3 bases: TGTGCCAGCAGTTTCGCTAGCGGGCACTCCTACGAGCAGTACTTC.

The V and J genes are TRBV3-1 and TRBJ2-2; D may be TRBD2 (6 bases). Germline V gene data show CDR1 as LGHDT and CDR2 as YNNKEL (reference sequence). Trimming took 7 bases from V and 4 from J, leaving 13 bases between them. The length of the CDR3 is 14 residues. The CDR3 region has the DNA TGTGCCAGCAACCGACCGGAGGGCACCGGGGAGCTGTTTTTT. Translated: CASNRPEGTGELFF.

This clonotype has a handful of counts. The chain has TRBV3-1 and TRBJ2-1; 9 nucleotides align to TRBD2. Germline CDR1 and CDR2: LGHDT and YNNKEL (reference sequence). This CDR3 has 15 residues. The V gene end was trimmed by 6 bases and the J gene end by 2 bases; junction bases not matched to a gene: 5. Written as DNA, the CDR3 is TGTGCCAGCAGGGAGCGGGAGGATCCCTACAATGAGCAGTTCTTC. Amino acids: CASREREDPYNEQFF.

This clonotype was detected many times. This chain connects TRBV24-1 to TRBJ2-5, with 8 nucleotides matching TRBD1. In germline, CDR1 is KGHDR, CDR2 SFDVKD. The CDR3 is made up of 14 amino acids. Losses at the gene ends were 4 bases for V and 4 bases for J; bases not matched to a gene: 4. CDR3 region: CATSETGGGETQYF. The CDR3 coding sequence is TGTGCCACCAGTGAAACAGGGGGAGGAGAGACCCAGTACTTC.

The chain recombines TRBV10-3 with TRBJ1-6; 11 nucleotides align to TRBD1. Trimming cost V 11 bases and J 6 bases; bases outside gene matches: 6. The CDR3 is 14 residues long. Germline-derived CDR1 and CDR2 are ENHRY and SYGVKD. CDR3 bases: TGTGCCTCTGGACAGGGGGCCGTTAATTCACCCCTCCACTTT. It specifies CASGQGAVNSPLHF.

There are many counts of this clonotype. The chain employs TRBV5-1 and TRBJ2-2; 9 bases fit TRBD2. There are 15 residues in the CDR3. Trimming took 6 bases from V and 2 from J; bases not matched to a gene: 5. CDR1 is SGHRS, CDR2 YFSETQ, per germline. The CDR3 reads CASTPSGANTGELFF. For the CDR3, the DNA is TGCGCCAGCACCCCTAGCGGGGCCAACACCGGGGAGCTGTTTTTT.

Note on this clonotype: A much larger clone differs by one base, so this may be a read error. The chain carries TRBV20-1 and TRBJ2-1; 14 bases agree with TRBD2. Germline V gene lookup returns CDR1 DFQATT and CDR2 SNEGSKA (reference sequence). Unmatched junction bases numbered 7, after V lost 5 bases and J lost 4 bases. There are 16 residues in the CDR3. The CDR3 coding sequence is TGCAGTGCTCTGGGGGGACTAGCGGGGGCTTACAATGAGCAGTTCTTC. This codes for CSALGGLAGAYNEQFF.

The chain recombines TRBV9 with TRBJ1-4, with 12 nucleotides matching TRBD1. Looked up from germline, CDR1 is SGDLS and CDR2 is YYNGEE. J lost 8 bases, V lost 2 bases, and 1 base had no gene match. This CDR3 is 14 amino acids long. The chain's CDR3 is CASSVGTGGEKLFF. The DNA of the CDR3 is TGTGCCAGCAGCGTTGGGACAGGGGGCGAAAAACTGTTTTTT.